This T cell receptor beta chain was sequenced during a study of graft-versus-host responses after intestinal transplantation. The germline CDR1 and CDR2 sequences are ENHRY and SYGVKD. The V end was cut by 6 bases, the J end by 2 bases, with 6 bases between. CDR3 size: 12 residues. Findings and caveats of the study: GvH clones were found in recipient marrow; some appeared first in ileum or blood. The highest levels of circulating GvH clones went along with early declines in HvG clones after transplant.

Regarding this clone: What it binds is unknown.

Produced via immunoSEQ multiplex PCR; TCRdb's table is partial and in-frame only. The sample yields 80,000 to 100,000 clones, 80% to 95% seen once. The rearrangement uses TRBV10-3 and TRBJ2-3, with D maybe TRBD2 (5 bases). This TCR was recovered from a human donor who received an intestinal transplant. This sample comprised unstimulated CD4+ T cells sorted from spleen or lymph node cells, obtained before intestinal transplant. The chain's CDR3 is CAIRDFTDTQYF. The CDR3 DNA sequence: TGTGCCATCAGGGACTTCACAGATACGCAGTATTTT.